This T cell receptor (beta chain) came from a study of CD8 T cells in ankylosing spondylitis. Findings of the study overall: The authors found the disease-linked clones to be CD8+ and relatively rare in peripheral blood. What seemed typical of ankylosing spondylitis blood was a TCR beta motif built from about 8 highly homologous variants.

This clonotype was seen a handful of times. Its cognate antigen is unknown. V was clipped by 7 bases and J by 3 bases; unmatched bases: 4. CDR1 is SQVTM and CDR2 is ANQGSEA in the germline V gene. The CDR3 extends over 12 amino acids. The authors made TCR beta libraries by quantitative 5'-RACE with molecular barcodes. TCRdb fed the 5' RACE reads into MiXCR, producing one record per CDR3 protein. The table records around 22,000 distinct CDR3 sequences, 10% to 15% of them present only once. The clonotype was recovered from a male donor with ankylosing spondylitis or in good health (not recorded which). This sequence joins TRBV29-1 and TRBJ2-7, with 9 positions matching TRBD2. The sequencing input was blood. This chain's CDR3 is CSARTSVYEQYF. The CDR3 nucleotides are TGCAGCGCCCGGACTAGCGTCTACGAGCAGTACTTC.